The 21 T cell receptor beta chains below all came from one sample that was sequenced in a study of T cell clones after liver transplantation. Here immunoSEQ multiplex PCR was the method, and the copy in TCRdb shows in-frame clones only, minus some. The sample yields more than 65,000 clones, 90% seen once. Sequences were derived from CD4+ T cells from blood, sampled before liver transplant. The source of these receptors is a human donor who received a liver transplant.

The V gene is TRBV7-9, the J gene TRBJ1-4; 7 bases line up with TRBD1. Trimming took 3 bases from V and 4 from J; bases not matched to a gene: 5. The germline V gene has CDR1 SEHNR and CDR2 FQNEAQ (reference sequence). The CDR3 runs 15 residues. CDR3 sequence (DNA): TGTGCCAGCAGCTTCCAGGGACAGTTTAATGAAAAACTGTTTTTT. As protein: CASSFQGQFNEKLFF.

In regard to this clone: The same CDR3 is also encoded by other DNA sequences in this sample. The CDR3 reads CASSYSRDSSYEQYF. The DNA of the CDR3 is TGTGCCAGCAGTTACTCCCGGGACTCTTCCTACGAGCAGTACTTC. This chain uses TRBV6-5 with TRBJ2-7, with a tentative D call TRBD2 (6 bases). Trimming took off 0 bases at V and 1 base at J, with 10 bases between the two ends. This CDR3 region has 15 residues. Germline CDR1 MNHEY, CDR2 SVGAGI.

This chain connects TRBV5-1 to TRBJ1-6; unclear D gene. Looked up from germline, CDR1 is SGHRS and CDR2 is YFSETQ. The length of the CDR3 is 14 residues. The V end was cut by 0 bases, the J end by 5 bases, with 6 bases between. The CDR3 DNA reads TGCGCCAGCAGCTTGGACCGGGATAATTCACCCCTCCACTTT. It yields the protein CASSLDRDNSPLHF.

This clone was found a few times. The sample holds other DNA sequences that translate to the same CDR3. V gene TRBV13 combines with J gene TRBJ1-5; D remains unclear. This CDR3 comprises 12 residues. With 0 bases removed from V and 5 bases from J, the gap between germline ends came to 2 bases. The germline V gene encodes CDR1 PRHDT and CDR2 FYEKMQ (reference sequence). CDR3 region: CASSLGDQPQHF. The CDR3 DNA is TGTGCCAGCAGCTTAGGGGATCAGCCCCAGCATTTT.

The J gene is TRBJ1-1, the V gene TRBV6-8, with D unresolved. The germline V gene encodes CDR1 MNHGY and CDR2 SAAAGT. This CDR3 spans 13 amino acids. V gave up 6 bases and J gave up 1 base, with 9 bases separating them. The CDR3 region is CASSATRNTEAFF. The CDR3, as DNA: TGTGCCAGCAGCGCGACTAGGAACACTGAAGCTTTCTTT.

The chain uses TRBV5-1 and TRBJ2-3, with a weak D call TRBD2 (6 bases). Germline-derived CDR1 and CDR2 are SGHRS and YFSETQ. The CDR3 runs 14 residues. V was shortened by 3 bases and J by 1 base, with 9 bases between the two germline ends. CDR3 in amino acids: CASSSEGGTDTQYF. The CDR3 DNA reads TGCGCCAGCAGCTCGGAGGGCGGCACAGATACGCAGTATTTT.

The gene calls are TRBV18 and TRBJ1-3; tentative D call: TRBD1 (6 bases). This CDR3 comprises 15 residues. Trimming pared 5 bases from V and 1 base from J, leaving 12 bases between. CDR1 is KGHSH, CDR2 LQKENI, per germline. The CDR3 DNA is TGTGCCAGCTCATCGTCACAGGGATCTGGAAACACCATATATTTT. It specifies CASSSSQGSGNTIYF.

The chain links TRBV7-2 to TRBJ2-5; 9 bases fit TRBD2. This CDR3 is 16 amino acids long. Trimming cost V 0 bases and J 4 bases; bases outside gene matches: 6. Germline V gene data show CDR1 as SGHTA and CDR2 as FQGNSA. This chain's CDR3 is CASSLASGGRLETQYF. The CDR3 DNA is TGTGCCAGCAGCTTAGCGAGCGGGGGGCGCCTAGAGACCCAGTACTTC.

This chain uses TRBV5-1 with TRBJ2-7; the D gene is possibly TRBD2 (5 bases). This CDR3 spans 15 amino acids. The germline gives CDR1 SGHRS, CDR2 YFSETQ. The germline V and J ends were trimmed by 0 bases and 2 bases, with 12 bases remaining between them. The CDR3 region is CASSLGSGETYEQYF. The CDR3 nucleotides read TGCGCCAGCAGCTTGGGGTCCGGGGAAACCTACGAGCAGTACTTC.

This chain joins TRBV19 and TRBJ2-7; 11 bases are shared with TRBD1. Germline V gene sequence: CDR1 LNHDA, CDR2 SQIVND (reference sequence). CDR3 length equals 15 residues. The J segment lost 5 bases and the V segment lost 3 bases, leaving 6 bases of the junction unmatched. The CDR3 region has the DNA TGTGCCAGTAGTATGGTACGGACAGGGGGCAACGAGCAGTACTTC. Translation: CASSMVRTGGNEQYF.

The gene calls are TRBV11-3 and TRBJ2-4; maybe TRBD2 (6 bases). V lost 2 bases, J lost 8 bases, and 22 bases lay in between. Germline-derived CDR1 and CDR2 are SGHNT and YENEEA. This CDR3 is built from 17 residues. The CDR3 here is CASSLMEGRADGHIQYF. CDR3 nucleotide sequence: TGTGCCAGCAGCTTAATGGAGGGGCGAGCTGATGGACACATTCAGTACTTC.

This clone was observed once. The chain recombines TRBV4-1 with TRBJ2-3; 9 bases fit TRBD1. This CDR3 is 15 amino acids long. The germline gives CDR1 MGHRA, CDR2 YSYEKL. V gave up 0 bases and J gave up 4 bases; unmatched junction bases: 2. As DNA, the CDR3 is TGCGCCAGCAGCCAAGATAGGACAGGGGCAGATACGCAGTATTTT. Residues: CASSQDRTGADTQYF.

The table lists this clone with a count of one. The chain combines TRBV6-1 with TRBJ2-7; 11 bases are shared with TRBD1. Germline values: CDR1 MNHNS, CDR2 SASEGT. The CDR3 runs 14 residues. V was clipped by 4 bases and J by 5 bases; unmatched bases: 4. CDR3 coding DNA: TGTGCCAGCAGTGGGGACAGGGGGGGTCACGAGCAGTACTTC. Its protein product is CASSGDRGGHEQYF.

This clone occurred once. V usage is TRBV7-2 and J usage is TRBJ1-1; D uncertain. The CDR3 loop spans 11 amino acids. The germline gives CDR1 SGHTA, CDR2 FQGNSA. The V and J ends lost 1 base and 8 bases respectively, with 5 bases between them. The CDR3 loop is CASSLVLEAFF. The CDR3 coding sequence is TGTGCCAGCAGCTTAGTATTAGAAGCTTTCTTT.

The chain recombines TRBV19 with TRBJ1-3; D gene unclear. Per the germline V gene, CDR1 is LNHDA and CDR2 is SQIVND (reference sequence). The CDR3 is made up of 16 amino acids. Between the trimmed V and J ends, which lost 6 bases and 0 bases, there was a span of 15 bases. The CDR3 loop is CASRRTEASSGNTIYF. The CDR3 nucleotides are TGTGCCAGTAGGCGGACGGAGGCGAGCTCTGGAAACACCATATATTTT.

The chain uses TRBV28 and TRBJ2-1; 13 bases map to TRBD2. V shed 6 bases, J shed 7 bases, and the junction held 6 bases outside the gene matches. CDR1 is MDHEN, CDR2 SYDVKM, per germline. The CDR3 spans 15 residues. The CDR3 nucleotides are TGTGCCAGCAGGACTAGCGGGAGGTTGGGAAATGAGCAGTTCTTC. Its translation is CASRTSGRLGNEQFF.

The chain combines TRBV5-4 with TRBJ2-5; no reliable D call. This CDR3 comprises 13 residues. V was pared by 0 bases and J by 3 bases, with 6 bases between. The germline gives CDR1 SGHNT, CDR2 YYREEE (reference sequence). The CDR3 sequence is CASSLVQKETQYF. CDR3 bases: TGTGCCAGCAGCTTGGTTCAGAAAGAGACCCAGTACTTC. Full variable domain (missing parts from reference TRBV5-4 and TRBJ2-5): ETGVTQSPTHLIKTRGQQVTLRCSSQSGHNTVSWYQQALGQGPQFIFQYYREEENGRGNFPPRFSGLQFPNYSSELNVNALELDDSALYLCASSLVQKETQYFGPGTRLLVL.

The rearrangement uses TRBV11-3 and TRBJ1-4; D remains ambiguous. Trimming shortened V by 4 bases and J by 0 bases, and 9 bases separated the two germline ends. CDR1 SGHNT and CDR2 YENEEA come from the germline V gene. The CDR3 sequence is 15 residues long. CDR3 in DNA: TGTGCCAGCAGCTCATCGATATCAACTAATGAAAAACTGTTTTTT. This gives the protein CASSSSISTNEKLFF.

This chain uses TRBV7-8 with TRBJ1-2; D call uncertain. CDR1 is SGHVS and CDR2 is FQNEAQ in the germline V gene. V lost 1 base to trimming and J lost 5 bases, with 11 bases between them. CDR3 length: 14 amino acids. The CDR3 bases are TGTGCCAGCAGCTTAGAGGTCAGATCATATGGCTACACCTTC. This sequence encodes CASSLEVRSYGYTF.

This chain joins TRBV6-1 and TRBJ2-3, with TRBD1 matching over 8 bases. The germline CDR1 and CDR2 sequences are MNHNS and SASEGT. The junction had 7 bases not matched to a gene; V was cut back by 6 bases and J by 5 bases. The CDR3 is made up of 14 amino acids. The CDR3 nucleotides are TGTGCCAGCAGAGTACAGGGGGGTAGAGATACGCAGTATTTT. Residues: CASRVQGGRDTQYF.

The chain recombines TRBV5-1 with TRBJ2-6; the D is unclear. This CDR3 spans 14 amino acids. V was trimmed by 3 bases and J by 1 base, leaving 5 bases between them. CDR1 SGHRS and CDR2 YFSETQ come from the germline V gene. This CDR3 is CASSSGSGANVLTF. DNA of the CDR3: TGCGCCAGCAGCTCTGGATCTGGGGCCAACGTCCTGACTTTC.